The sample holds many counts of the clone carrying this TCR beta chain. Its antigen is undetermined. TCRdb called the RT-PCR reads again in MiXCR, with one record for every CDR3 protein. The data contain 300,000 to 350,000 distinct CDR3 sequences, about 20% of them seen just once; the ten biggest clones take up about 9.3%. The data belong to a study of response to subunit inactivated influenza vaccine. Germline V gene data show CDR1 as DFQATT and CDR2 as SNEGSKA (reference sequence). Between the trimmed V and J ends, which lost 5 bases and 1 base, there was a span of 14 bases. The length of the CDR3 is 14 residues. Whole-study findings and limits: Authors proposed each seasonal influenza vaccination draws in few new T cells.

This TCR derives from a man between 50 and 69 years old who received an inactivated influenza vaccine. The J gene is TRBJ1-2, the V gene TRBV20-1; TRBD1 might be the D (5 bases). This specimen consisted of PBMCs from blood, obtained around 22 months after vaccination. The CDR3 sequence is CSAPTRGFNYGYTF. Here the CDR3 DNA reads TGCAGTGCTCCCACCCGGGGGTTTAACTATGGCTACACCTTC.